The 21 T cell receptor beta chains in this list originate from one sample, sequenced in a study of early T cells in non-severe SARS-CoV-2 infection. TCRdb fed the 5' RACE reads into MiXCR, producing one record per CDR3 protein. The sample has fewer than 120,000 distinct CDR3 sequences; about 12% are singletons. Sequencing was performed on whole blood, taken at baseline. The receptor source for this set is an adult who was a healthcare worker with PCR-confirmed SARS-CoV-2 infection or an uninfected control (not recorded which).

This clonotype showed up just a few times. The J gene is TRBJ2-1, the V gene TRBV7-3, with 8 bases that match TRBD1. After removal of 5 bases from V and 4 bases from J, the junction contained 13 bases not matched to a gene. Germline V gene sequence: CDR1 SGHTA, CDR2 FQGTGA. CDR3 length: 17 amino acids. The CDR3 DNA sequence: TGTGCCAGCAGCCTAAGGGGACAGGCCAGTGGGTACAATGAGCAGTTCTTC. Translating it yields CASSLRGQASGYNEQFF.

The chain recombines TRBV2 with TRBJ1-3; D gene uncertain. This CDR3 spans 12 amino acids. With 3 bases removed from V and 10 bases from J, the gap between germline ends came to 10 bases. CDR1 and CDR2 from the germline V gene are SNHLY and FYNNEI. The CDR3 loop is CASSDPQETIYF. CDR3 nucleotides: TGTGCCAGCAGTGATCCGCAGGAGACCATATATTTT.

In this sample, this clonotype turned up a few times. This CDR3 is CASSSHSSYEQYF. CDR3 nucleotide sequence: TGTGCCAGCAGTTCGCACAGCTCCTACGAGCAGTACTTC. This chain connects TRBV28 to TRBJ2-7; D is unresolved. V lost 4 bases and J lost 0, with 7 bases in between. The V gene's germline CDR1 is MDHEN and CDR2 SYDVKM. The CDR3 is 13 amino acids.

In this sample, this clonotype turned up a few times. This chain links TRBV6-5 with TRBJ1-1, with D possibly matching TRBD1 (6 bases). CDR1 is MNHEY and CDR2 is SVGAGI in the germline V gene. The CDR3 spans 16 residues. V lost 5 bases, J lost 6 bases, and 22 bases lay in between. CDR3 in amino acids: CASSRGFTGQISEAFF. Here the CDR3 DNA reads TGTGCCAGCAGTAGGGGATTCACAGGGCAAATCTCTGAAGCTTTCTTT.

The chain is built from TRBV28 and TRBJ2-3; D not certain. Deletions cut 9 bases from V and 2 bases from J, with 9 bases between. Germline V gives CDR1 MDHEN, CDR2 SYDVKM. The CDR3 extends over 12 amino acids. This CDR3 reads CASRISTDTQYF. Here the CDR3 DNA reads TGTGCCAGTCGAATCTCCACAGATACGCAGTATTTT.

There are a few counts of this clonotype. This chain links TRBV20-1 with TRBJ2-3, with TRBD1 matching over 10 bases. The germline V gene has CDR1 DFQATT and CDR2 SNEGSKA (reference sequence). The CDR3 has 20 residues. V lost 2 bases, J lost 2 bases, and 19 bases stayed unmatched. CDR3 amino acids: CSARPAPGTGVGGYTDTQYF. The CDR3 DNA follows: TGCAGTGCTAGACCAGCCCCCGGGACAGGGGTAGGGGGTTACACAGATACGCAGTATTTT.

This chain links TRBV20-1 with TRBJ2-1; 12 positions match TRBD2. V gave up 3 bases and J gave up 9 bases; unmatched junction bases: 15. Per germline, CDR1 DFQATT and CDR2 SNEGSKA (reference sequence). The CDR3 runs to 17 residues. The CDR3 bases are TGCAGTGCTAGCGTGGGTACCTCTAGCGGGGGGGCTGGTGAGCAGTTCTTC. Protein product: CSASVGTSSGGAGEQFF.

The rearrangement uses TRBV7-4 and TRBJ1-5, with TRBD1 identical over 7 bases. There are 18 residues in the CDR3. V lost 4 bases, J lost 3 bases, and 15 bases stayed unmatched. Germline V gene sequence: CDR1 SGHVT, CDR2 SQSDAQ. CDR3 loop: CASSYPGGGGRNNQPQHF. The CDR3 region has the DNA TGTGCCAGCAGCTATCCCGGAGGGGGCGGCAGGAACAATCAGCCCCAGCATTTT.

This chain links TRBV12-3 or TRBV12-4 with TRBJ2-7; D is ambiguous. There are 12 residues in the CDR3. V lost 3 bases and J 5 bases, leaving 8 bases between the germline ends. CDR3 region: CASSFIRHEQYF. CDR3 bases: TGTGCCAGCAGTTTTATTCGGCACGAGCAGTACTTC.

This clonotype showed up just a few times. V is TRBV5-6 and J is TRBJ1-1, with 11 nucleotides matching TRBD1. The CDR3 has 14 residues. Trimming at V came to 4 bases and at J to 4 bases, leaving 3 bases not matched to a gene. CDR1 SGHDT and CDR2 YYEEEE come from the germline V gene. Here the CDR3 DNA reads TGTGCCAGCAGCCCTGGGACAGGGGGCACTGAAGCTTTCTTT. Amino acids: CASSPGTGGTEAFF. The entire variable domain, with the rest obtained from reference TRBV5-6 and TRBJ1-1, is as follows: DAGVTQSPTHLIKTRGQQVTLRCSPKSGHDTVSWYQQALGQGPQFIFQYYEEEERQRGNFPDRFSGHQFPNYSSELNVNALLLGDSALYLCASSPGTGGTEAFFGQGTRLTVV.

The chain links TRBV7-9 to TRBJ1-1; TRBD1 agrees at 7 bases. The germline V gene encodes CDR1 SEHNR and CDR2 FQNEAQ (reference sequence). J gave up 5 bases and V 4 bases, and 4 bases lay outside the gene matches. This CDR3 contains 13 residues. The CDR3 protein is CASSSQGQTEAFF. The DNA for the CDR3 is TGTGCCAGCAGCTCACAGGGACAGACTGAAGCTTTCTTT.

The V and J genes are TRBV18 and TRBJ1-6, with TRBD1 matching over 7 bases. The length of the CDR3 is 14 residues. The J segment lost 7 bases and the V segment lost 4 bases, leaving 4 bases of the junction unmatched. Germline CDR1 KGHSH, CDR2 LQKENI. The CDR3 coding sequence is TGTGCCAGCTCACTGGACAGGAAGAATTCACCCCTCCACTTT. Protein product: CASSLDRKNSPLHF.

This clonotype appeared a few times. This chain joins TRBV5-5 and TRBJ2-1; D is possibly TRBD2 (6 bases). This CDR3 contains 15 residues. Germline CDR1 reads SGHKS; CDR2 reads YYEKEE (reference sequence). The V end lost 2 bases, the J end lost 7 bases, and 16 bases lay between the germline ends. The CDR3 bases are TGTGCCAGCAGCTTCAAGATGGGTAGCGGAAATGAGCAGTTCTTC. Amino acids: CASSFKMGSGNEQFF.

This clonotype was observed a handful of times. In nucleotides, the CDR3 is TGTGCCAGCAGTGCCAGGACAGGGAACTACGAGCAGTACTTC. Its translation: CASSARTGNYEQYF. The J gene is TRBJ2-7, the V gene TRBV27; 8 bases match TRBD1. V shed 5 bases and J 3 bases; nucleotides not matched to a gene: 6. The CDR3 is 14 residues long. CDR1 and CDR2 from the germline V gene are MNHEY and SMNVEV (reference sequence).

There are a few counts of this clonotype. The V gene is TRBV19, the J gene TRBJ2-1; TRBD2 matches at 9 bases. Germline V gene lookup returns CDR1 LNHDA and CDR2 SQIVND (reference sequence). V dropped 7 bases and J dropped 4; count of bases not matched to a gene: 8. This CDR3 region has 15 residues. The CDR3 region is CASKRAGGLYNEQFF. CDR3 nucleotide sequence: TGTGCCAGTAAAAGGGCGGGAGGGCTTTACAATGAGCAGTTCTTC.

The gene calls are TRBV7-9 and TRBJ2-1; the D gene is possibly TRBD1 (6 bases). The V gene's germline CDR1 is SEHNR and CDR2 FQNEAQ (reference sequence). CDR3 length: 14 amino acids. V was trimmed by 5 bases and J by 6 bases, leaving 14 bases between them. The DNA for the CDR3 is TGTGCCAGCAGCACTCGGACAGTACGCAATGAGCAGTTCTTC. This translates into CASSTRTVRNEQFF.

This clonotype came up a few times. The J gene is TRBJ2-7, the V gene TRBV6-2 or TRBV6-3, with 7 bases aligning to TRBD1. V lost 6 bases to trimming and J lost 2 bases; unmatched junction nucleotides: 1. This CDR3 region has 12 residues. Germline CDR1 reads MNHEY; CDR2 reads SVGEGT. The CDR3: CASRDRTYEQYF. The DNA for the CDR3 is TGTGCCAGCAGGGACAGGACCTACGAGCAGTACTTC.

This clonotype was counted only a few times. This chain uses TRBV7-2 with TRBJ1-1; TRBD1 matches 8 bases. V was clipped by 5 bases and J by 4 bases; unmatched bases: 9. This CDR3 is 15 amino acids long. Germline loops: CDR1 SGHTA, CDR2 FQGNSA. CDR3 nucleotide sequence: TGTGCCAGCAGCGTCAGGGGGCCTGTTGGCACTGAAGCTTTCTTT. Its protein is CASSVRGPVGTEAFF.

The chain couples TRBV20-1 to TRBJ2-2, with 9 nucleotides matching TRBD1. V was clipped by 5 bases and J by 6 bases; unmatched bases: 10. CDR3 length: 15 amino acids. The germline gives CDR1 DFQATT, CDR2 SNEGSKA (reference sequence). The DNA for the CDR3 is TGCAGTGCTTATGGACAGGGGACATCGGCCGGGGAGCTGTTTTTT. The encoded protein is CSAYGQGTSAGELFF.

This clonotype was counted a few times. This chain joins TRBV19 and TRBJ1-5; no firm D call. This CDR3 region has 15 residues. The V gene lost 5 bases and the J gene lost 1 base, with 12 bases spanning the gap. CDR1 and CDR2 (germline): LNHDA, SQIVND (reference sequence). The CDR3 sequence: CASSVGKVSNQPQHF. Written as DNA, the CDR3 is TGTGCCAGTAGTGTGGGGAAGGTGAGCAATCAGCCCCAGCATTTT. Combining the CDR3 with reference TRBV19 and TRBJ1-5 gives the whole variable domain DGGITQSPKYLFRKEGQNVTLSCEQNLNHDAMYWYRQDPGQGLRLIYYSQIVNDFQKGDIAEGYSVSREKKESFPLTVTSAQKNPTAFYLCASSVGKVSNQPQHFGDGTRLSIL.

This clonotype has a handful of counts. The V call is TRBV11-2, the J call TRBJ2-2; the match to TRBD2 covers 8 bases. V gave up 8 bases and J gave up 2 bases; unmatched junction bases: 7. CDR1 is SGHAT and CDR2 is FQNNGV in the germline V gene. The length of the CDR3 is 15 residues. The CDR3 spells CASVEREPNTGELFF. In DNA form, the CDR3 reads TGTGCCAGCGTAGAGCGGGAGCCAAACACCGGGGAGCTGTTTTTT.